This entry describes one T cell receptor beta chain. As yet, its antigen is unknown. This sample stems from a study of spatial heterogeneity in lung cancer. Regarding time point: sample taken at primary tumor resection. The authors sequenced whole RNA from tumor, nontumor lung or frozen PBMC without sorting. Samples were obtained from some 70 donors, all untreated early-stage non-small cell lung cancer patients. The V gene lost 5 bases and the J gene lost 0 bases, with 10 bases spanning the gap. CDR3 length: 14 amino acids. The germline CDR1 and CDR2 sequences are SGHTA and FQGNSA. Each molecule of TCR cDNA was tagged with one unique molecular identifier. Each CDR3 protein is one row after TCRdb ran MiXCR on the 5' RACE reads. The top ten hold 72% of the sample, which has over 3,500 distinct CDR3 sequences, roughly 18% seen once. Study conclusions and caveats: Whereas they appeared in blood less at follow-up, ubiquitous expanded tumor TCRs appeared there more at resection.

The sample here was PBMCs, taken at surgery. This TCR derives from a male donor with early-stage non-small cell lung cancer. The chain carries TRBV7-2 and TRBJ2-5; D is uncertain. DNA for the CDR3: TGTGCCAGCAGCGGAGACGAAAACCAAGAGACCCAGTACTTC. Translation: CASSGDENQETQYF.